Presented here are 6 T cell receptor beta chains from one specimen sequenced in a study of T cell responses to AZD1222 COVID-19 vaccine (dated by TCRdb to the early 2020s). The sample's time point label, decoded: baseline before first vaccination. The sample's treatment or condition label, in plain terms: meningococcal conjugate vaccine given as trial control. Library preparation used the immunoSEQ multiplex PCR assay. TCRdb limited this immuneACCESS table to in-frame rearrangements with V and J called. A share of clones is missing; checked studies link under half to unresolved V genes, and the rest is unexplained. This sample is represented by 150,000 to 180,000 clones; 70% to 90% of them were singletons. The ten largest clones capture roughly 5% of the sample. Sequenced here: peripheral blood, sampled on day 0 of MenACWY control vaccination. The receptor set was obtained from an adult in good health.

The J gene is TRBJ2-1, the V gene TRBV14; 12 nucleotides match TRBD2. J lost 5 bases, V lost 5 bases, and 7 bases had no gene match. The CDR3 consists of 16 residues. Germline CDR1 SGHDN, CDR2 FVKESK. The CDR3 DNA follows: TGTGCCAGCAGCATTGCTAGCGGGAGGGTTAACAATGAGCAGTTCTTC. The encoded protein is CASSIASGRVNNEQFF.

This rearrangement joins TRBV29-1 to TRBJ1-3; D unclear. Trimming cost V 3 bases and J 2 bases, with 8 bases left between them. Per the germline V gene, CDR1 is SQVTM and CDR2 is ANQGSEA. The CDR3 runs to 13 residues. CDR3 bases: TGCAGCGTTGACCCGGGAGCTGGAAACACCATATATTTT. It is translated as CSVDPGAGNTIYF.

V and J are TRBV7-8 and TRBJ2-7; D ambiguous. Germline CDR1 is SGHVS and CDR2 is FQNEAQ. The CDR3 sequence is 15 residues long. Trimming cost V 6 bases and J 3 bases, with 18 bases left between them. The CDR3 is CASSPGPPSRYEQYV. For the CDR3, the DNA is TGTGCCAGCAGTCCCGGGCCCCCCTCTCGCTACGAGCAGTACGTC.

This chain uses TRBV6-5 with TRBJ1-2, with D unclear. The V end was cut by 10 bases, the J end by 4 bases, with 13 bases between. The CDR3 loop spans 12 amino acids. CDR1 and CDR2 (germline): MNHEY, SVGAGI. The CDR3 DNA follows: TGTGCCACCGGGCCGGGTCCCTATGGCTACACCTTC. Protein: CATGPGPYGYTF.

J is TRBJ1-4 and V is TRBV2, with D uncertain. Trimming cost V 1 base and J 0 bases, with 9 bases left between them. CDR1 and CDR2 from the germline V gene are SNHLY and FYNNEI. The CDR3 length is 16 residues. CDR3 bases: TGTGCCAGCAGTGAAGTCGGGATACCAACTAATGAAAAACTGTTTTTT. Protein product: CASSEVGIPTNEKLFF.

The V call is TRBV6-5, the J call TRBJ1-6; possible D gene TRBD1, 6 bases. The CDR3 consists of 15 residues. Trimming removed 8 bases from V and 0 bases from J, with 11 bases in between. Germline assignment: CDR1 MNHEY and CDR2 SVGAGI. CDR3 in amino acids: CASRTGSSYNSPLHF. Here the CDR3 DNA reads TGTGCCAGCCGAACAGGGAGCTCCTATAATTCACCCCTCCACTTT.